This entry describes one TCR beta chain. Its antigen is still unknown. Base qualities were left out, and no much larger clone turns up one base away. TCRbeta CDR3 regions were sequenced with the immunoSEQ Assay. After extraction, genomic DNA underwent amplification by bias-controlled multiplex PCR, followed by high-throughput sequencing. The published analysis was carried out like this. To quantify the absolute abundance of every unique TCRbeta CDR3 region, sequences were collapsed and filtered. T cell fraction was estimated by normalizing TCRbeta template counts to usable DNA, with usable DNA measured through amplification of reference genes found in all nucleated cells. Repertoire TCRs were annotated as SARS-CoV-2-specific by exact matching of V gene, CDR3 amino acid sequence and J gene to a known reactive TCR set. The reference SARS-CoV-2 TCR set was derived from MIRA and filtered for enrichment in COVID-19-positive ImmuneCODE repertoires, a step that removed public or cross-reactive TCRs. Using the MIRA antigens, annotated TCRs were further analysed by specific ORF or by position within an ORF. Breadth was defined as annotated unique rearrangements over total unique productive rearrangements; depth was the summed frequency of those rearrangements. Group comparisons of TCR breadth used two-sided Wilcoxon rank-sum tests. TCRdb took over this immuneACCESS table, retaining in-frame rearrangements with V and J assigned. Such tables are incomplete; in checked studies, under half of the missing clones stem from an unresolved V gene, and the remainder is unexplained. That table is the source of V, J and clone size, and D and trimming were worked out from the DNA. The sample includes roughly 400,000 clones, with 92% observed a single time. About 1.7% of the sample rests with the top ten.

The sample comes from a study of Ad26.COV2.S vaccination and SARS-CoV-2 variants (dated by TCRdb to the early 2020s). Regarding the study in general: Vaccine-arm donors were drawn from COV1001, a multicentre, randomized, double-blind, placebo-controlled phase I-IIa trial of Ad26.COV2.S in healthy adults. Ad26.COV2.S was given intramuscularly at 5x10^10 or 1x10^11 viral particles, as a single shot or as two shots 56 days apart. TCRbeta repertoire sequencing was used to assess the specificity and breadth of SARS-CoV-2-reactive T cell receptors after Ad26.COV2.S vaccination. The TCR-sequenced set comprised around 30 samples: some 20 Ad26.COV2.S vaccine recipients, 5 placebo recipients and 8 SARS-CoV-2 convalescent individuals. Trial participants were randomized into five groups of five: low-dose or high-dose Ad26.COV2.S given once or twice, or placebo on both occasions. Blinding of investigators to trial group allocation was maintained during experiments and outcome assessment. Here is what the overall study found, with its caveats: Vaccine and placebo recipients had similar non-spike TCR breadth, a finding consistent with the vaccine containing only spike. Substantial breadth of spike-specific CD8+ and CD4+ T cell responses was reported after vaccination. Compared with placebo recipients, Ad26.COV2.S recipients showed higher spike-specific TCR breadth (P = 0.0014). The study lacked the statistical power to compare responses across vaccine doses or regimens. The authors noted that the TCR breadth and depth analyses may have underestimated total T cell responses.

The treatment or condition label on this specimen signifies: 19 received Ad26.COV2.S at low or high dose, single or two shots; roughly five received placebo; per-sample allocation not given. Repertoires of vaccine and placebo recipients were sequenced from samples taken on day 63 after the first injection. Cohort 1b enrolled roughly 25 adults aged 18-55 years at a single site in Boston, USA, between 29 July and 7 August 2020. Ad26.COV2.S was a replication-incompetent adenovirus type 26 vector that expressed a prefusion-stabilized SARS-CoV-2 spike protein derived from the original Wuhan strain. Sequencing was performed on peripheral blood, taken in a trial of Ad26.COV2.S vaccine versus placebo. This TCR was recovered from a person aged 18-60 years who received the Ad26.COV2.S COVID-19 vaccine or a placebo.

In nucleotides, the sequence is TGTGCCTGGATCCCCTCCCTAACGAAACTATCAACTAATGAAAAACTGTTTTTT. This encodes CAWIPSLTKLSTNEKLFF. Recombination joined TRBV30 with TRBJ1-4, with the D gene uncertain. From the cysteine up to the phenylalanine, the CDR3 has a length of 18 residues. Just the 54-base CDR3 DNA is kept, in frame starting at base 1. CDR1 and CDR2, per the germline V gene (reference sequence), are GTSNPN and SVGIG. V is pared back by 4 bases and J by 0 bases, with 21 bases lying between the germline termini.